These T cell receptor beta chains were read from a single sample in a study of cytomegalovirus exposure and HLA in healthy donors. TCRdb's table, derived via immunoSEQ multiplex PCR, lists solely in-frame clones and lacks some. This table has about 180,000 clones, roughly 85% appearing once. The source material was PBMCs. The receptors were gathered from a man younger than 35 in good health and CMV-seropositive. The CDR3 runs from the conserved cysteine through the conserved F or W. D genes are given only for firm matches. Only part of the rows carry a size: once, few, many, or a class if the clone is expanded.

CDR3: CASSVGFHYGYTF
DNA: TGTGCCAGCAGTGTCGGGTTCCACTATGGCTACACCTTC
J: TRBJ1-2
length: 13
V: TRBV28
size: .
D: .

CDR3: CASSEWEGGANEQYF
DNA: TGTGCCAGCAGTGAATGGGAAGGAGGGGCCAACGAGCAGTACTTC
J: TRBJ2-7
length: 15
V: TRBV6-1
size: .
D: .

CDR3: CASTHQNRDKVFYEQYF
DNA: TGCGCCAGCACCCATCAGAACCGGGACAAAGTCTTCTACGAGCAGTACTTC
J: TRBJ2-7
length: 17
V: TRBV23-1
size: .
D: .

CDR3: CAVAGWAPFGNTIYF
DNA: TGTGCCGTGGCTGGGTGGGCCCCTTTTGGAAACACCATATATTTT
J: TRBJ1-3
length: 15
V: TRBV19
size: .
D: .

CDR3: CASSLAEGTGPNEQYF
DNA: TGTGCCAGCAGCTTAGCGGAGGGGACAGGGCCTAACGAGCAGTACTTC
J: TRBJ2-7
length: 16
V: TRBV7-8
size: .
D: TRBD1

CDR3: CASSYLTGAHEAFF
DNA: TGTGCCAGCAGCTACTTGACAGGGGCCCATGAAGCTTTCTTT
J: TRBJ1-1
length: 14
V: TRBV11-3
size: few
D: TRBD1

CDR3: CASTTGQGYVNEQFF
DNA: TGTGCCAGTACCACTGGACAGGGATATGTCAATGAGCAGTTCTTC
J: TRBJ2-1
length: 15
V: TRBV19
size: .
D: TRBD1

CDR3: CASRKPGQASYGYTF
DNA: TGTGCCAGCAGGAAACCGGGACAGGCTTCCTATGGCTACACCTTC
J: TRBJ1-2
length: 15
V: TRBV6-5
size: .
D: TRBD1

CDR3: CASSERTSSYNEQFF
DNA: TGTGCCAGCAGCGAGCGGACTAGCTCCTACAATGAGCAGTTCTTC
J: TRBJ2-1
length: 15
V: TRBV7-9
size: .
D: TRBD2

CDR3: CASSPGQGYNEQFF
DNA: TGCGCCAGCAGCCCGGGACAGGGCTACAATGAGCAGTTCTTC
J: TRBJ2-1
length: 14
V: TRBV5-1
size: .
D: TRBD1

CDR3: CASSSQGTYGYTF
DNA: TGTGCCAGCAGTTCACAGGGGACCTATGGCTACACCTTC
J: TRBJ1-2
length: 13
V: TRBV2
size: .
D: TRBD1

CDR3: CASTPGGGASYEQYF
DNA: TGTGCCAGCACCCCTGGCGGGGGGGCCTCCTACGAGCAGTACTTC
J: TRBJ2-7
length: 15
V: TRBV28
size: .
D: TRBD2

CDR3: CASVLGGAYYGYTF
DNA: TGTGCCAGCGTCCTTGGAGGGGCTTACTATGGCTACACCTTC
J: TRBJ1-2
length: 14
V: TRBV28
size: .
D: .

CDR3: CASSPNRGPAWEQYF
DNA: TGTGCCAGCAGCCCAAACCGAGGTCCGGCGTGGGAGCAGTACTTC
J: TRBJ2-7
length: 15
V: TRBV4-2
size: .
D: .

CDR3: CASSLDEVSSYEQYF
DNA: TGCGCCAGCAGCTTGGATGAGGTCTCTTCCTACGAGCAGTACTTC
J: TRBJ2-7
length: 15
V: TRBV5-1
size: .
D: .

CDR3: CASNTKRGDEQFF
DNA: TGTGCCAGCAATACTAAGCGGGGGGATGAGCAGTTCTTC
J: TRBJ2-1
length: 13
V: TRBV7-3
size: .
D: TRBD2

CDR3: CASSFSGAGGNQPQHF
DNA: TGTGCCAGCAGCTTTTCAGGGGCGGGCGGCAATCAGCCCCAGCATTTT
J: TRBJ1-5
length: 16
V: TRBV5-6
size: .
D: .

CDR3: CAATGDLNYGYTF
DNA: TGTGCCGCCACAGGGGATCTGAACTATGGCTACACCTTC
J: TRBJ1-2
length: 13
V: TRBV10-3
size: once
D: TRBD1

CDR3: CASSLGTSSYEQYF
DNA: TGTGCCAGCAGCTTAGGCACCAGCTCCTACGAGCAGTACTTC
J: TRBJ2-7
length: 14
V: TRBV7-9
size: .
D: .

CDR3: CAISERIAGNTGELFF
DNA: TGTGCCATCAGTGAGCGGATAGCGGGTAACACCGGGGAGCTGTTTTTT
J: TRBJ2-2
length: 16
V: TRBV10-3
size: .
D: TRBD2

CDR3: CASSWDREKQYF
DNA: TGTGCCAGCAGCTGGGACCGGGAGAAACAGTACTTC
J: TRBJ2-7
length: 12
V: TRBV7-9
size: .
D: .

CDR3: CASSPGTGFSYGYTF
DNA: TGTGCCAGCAGCCCCGGGACAGGCTTTTCCTATGGCTACACCTTC
J: TRBJ1-2
length: 15
V: TRBV9
size: .
D: TRBD1

CDR3: CASSYGGADTEAFF
DNA: TGTGCCAGCAGTTACGGGGGGGCGGACACTGAAGCTTTCTTT
J: TRBJ1-1
length: 14
V: TRBV28
size: .
D: .

CDR3: CASSETGVVGNQPQHF
DNA: TGTGCCAGCAGTGAGACAGGGGTCGTTGGCAATCAGCCCCAGCATTTT
J: TRBJ1-5
length: 16
V: TRBV2
size: once
D: TRBD1